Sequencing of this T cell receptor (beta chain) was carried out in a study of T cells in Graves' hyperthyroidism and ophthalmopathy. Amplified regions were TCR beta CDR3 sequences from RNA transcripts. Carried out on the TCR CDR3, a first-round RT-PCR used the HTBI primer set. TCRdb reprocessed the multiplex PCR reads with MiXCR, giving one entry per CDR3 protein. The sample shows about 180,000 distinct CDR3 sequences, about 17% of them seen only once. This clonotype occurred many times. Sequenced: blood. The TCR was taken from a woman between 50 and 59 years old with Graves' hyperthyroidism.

CDR3 region: CSVVALRVVGYGYTF. DNA for the CDR3: TGCAGCGTTGTGGCCCTCAGGGTTGTCGGCTATGGCTACACCTTC. The V and J genes are TRBV29-1 and TRBJ1-2, with TRBD1 as a possible D gene (5 bases). The CDR3 has 15 amino acids. Germline V gene lookup returns CDR1 SQVTM and CDR2 ANQGSEA. With 4 bases removed from V and 4 bases from J, the gap between germline ends came to 19 bases.